These 10 T cell receptor beta chains were all obtained from the same sample, sequenced in a study of vaccination effects on CD4 cells after COVID-19. Their antigens remain unidentified. Sequencing was performed with immunoSEQ multiplex PCR; in TCRdb, only in-frame clones are kept and a portion is missing. This table has approximately 74,000 clones, approximately 75% appearing once. Ahead of sequencing, the ViraFEST assay grew antigen-specific CD4+ T cells using viral peptide pools. Upon completion of roughly ten days in culture, CD4+ T cells were isolated. Recipients of the vaccine had no prior SARS-CoV-2 infection and negative nucleocapsid antibodies. The specimen was CD4+ T cells from PBMCs cultured with HCoV-NL63 spike peptides, collected before COVID-19 vaccination. The receptors derive from a human donor who received a COVID-19 vaccine.

The chain joins TRBV7-2 to TRBJ2-4; D possibly uses TRBD1 or TRBD2 (5 bases each). CDR3 length: 15 residues. Germline V CDR1 and CDR2: SGHTA, FQGNSA. The ends were cut back, 4 bases at V and 5 bases at J, with 15 bases in the middle. The CDR3 here is CASSYLRGIQNIQYF. CDR3 bases: TGTGCCAGCAGCTACCTGAGGGGTATCCAAAACATTCAGTACTTC. The complete variable domain, with remaining parts taken from reference TRBV7-2 and TRBJ2-4, reads GAGVSQSPSNKVTEKGKDVELRCDPISGHTALYWYRQSLGQGLEFLIYFQGNSAPDKSGLPSDRFSAERTGGSVSTLTIQRTQQEDSAVYLCASSYLRGIQNIQYFGAGTRLSVL.

The V and J genes are TRBV6-5 and TRBJ1-5; no reliable D call. The length of the CDR3 is 14 residues. Deletions cut 7 bases from V and 4 bases from J, with 14 bases between. CDR1 and CDR2 (germline): MNHEY, SVGAGI. CDR3 loop: CASMNSAGNQPQHF. The CDR3 nucleotides are TGTGCCAGCATGAACTCAGCGGGGAATCAGCCCCAGCATTTT.

This chain's CDR3 is CAWSVKDSRTDTQYF. In nucleotides, the CDR3 is TGTGCCTGGAGTGTAAAGGACTCCCGCACAGATACGCAGTATTTT. The chain is built from TRBV30 and TRBJ2-3; maybe TRBD2 (5 bases). From germline, CDR1 is GTSNPN and CDR2 SVGIG (reference sequence). Trimming took 0 bases from V and 1 from J, leaving 11 bases between them. The CDR3 length is 15 residues. Together with reference TRBV30 and TRBJ2-3, the CDR3 gives the full variable domain: SQTIHQWPATLVQPVGSPLSLECTVEGTSNPNLYWYRQAAGRGLQLLFYSVGIGQISSEVPQNLSASRPQDRQFILSSKKLLLSDSGFYLCAWSVKDSRTDTQYFGPGTRLTVL.

In its sample, this clone is medium-sized. The V and J genes are TRBV7-2 and TRBJ2-3; no firm D call. There are 14 residues in the CDR3. V was pared by 7 bases and J by 0 bases, with 11 bases between. CDR1 is SGHTA, CDR2 FQGNSA, per germline. The CDR3: CASTVYSSTDTQYF. Written as DNA, the CDR3 is TGTGCCAGCACCGTTTACTCCAGCACAGATACGCAGTATTTT.

The chain carries TRBV3-1 (or the pseudogene TRBV3-2) and TRBJ1-1; D remains ambiguous. CDR3 length: 12 residues. Between the trimmed V and J ends, which lost 0 bases and 11 bases, there was a span of 10 bases. Germline V lookup: CDR1 LGHDT, CDR2 YNNKEL (reference sequence). DNA of the CDR3: TGTGCCAGCAGCCAAGATTCGTCTCGGGCTTTCTTT. Translation gives CASSQDSSRAFF.

The chain joins TRBV7-8 to TRBJ2-6, with D hard to call. CDR1 and CDR2 (germline): SGHVS, FQNEAQ. This CDR3 is 13 amino acids long. The V end lost 8 bases, the J end lost 2 bases, and 7 bases lay between the germline ends. CDR3 coding DNA: TGTGCCAGCGGCTCTACTGGGGCCAACGTCCTGACTTTC. Translated: CASGSTGANVLTF.

The rearrangement joins TRBV16 to TRBJ2-3, with TRBD1 matching 9 bases. The CDR3 is 16 residues long. Germline V gene data show CDR1 as KGHSY and CDR2 as FQNENV. J gave up 3 bases and V 4 bases, and 8 bases lay outside the gene matches. The chain's CDR3 is CASSPHLTGGTDTQYF. The CDR3 DNA reads as TGTGCCAGCAGCCCACACCTGACAGGGGGAACAGATACGCAGTATTTT.

This clone was picked up a small number of times. The V call is TRBV5-6, the J call TRBJ2-1; D is uncertain. From germline, CDR1 is SGHDT and CDR2 YYEEEE. The ends were cut back, 5 bases at V and 7 bases at J, with 10 bases in the middle. The CDR3 totals 12 residues. The CDR3 nucleotides read TGTGCCAGCAGTTTAGACGGGAATGAGCAGTTCTTC. Protein sequence: CASSLDGNEQFF. Using reference TRBV5-6 and TRBJ2-1 for the parts outside the CDR3, the full variable domain is DAGVTQSPTHLIKTRGQQVTLRCSPKSGHDTVSWYQQALGQGPQFIFQYYEEEERQRGNFPDRFSGHQFPNYSSELNVNALLLGDSALYLCASSLDGNEQFFGPGTRLTVL.

V is TRBV3-1 (or the pseudogene TRBV3-2) and J is TRBJ1-2, with 7 bases lining up with TRBD1. Germline trimming cut 6 bases from V and 8 bases from J; bases unmatched to any gene: 9. The CDR3 loop spans 13 amino acids. Germline values: CDR1 LGHDT, CDR2 YNNKEL (reference sequence). The chain's CDR3 is CASRQTGMKGYTF. The CDR3 coding sequence is TGTGCCAGCAGGCAGACAGGGATGAAAGGCTACACCTTC.

This chain joins TRBV18 and TRBJ2-1; no reliable D call. This CDR3 region has 14 residues. The V gene's germline CDR1 is KGHSH and CDR2 LQKENI. Trimming shortened V by 0 bases and J by 4 bases, and 7 bases separated the two germline ends. CDR3 loop: CASSPPADYNEQFF. CDR3 DNA sequence: TGTGCCAGCTCACCACCGGCTGATTACAATGAGCAGTTCTTC.